Following are 26 T cell receptor beta chains from one sample sequenced in a study of T-cell memory formation after mild COVID-19. TCRdb re-analysed the 5' RACE reads in MiXCR, keeping a single row per CDR3 protein. The data contain more than 400,000 distinct CDR3 sequences, around a sixth of them seen just once; the ten biggest clones take up roughly 12%. Sample: PBMCs or a T cell subset sorted from them (not recorded which). All receptors derive from an adult woman who had mild COVID-19 (a few samples of this study predate the infection). Cell type and time point are not known.

CDR3 nucleotides: TGTGCCAGCAGCCAAGATCACAGACCTAACTATGGCTACACCTTC. Its protein product is CASSQDHRPNYGYTF. This chain joins TRBV3-1 and TRBJ1-2; D ambiguous. V dropped 0 bases and J dropped 0 bases, with 8 bases sitting between them. This CDR3 is 15 amino acids long. Germline CDR1 is LGHDT and CDR2 is YNNKEL (reference sequence).

This chain joins TRBV30 and TRBJ2-1; TRBD2 might be the D (6 bases). The CDR3 length is 11 residues. CDR1 is GTSNPN, CDR2 SVGIG, per germline (reference sequence). The CDR3 DNA is TGTGCTGCTAGCGCCCTCAATGAGCAGTTCTTC. Amino acids: CAASALNEQFF.

This clonotype was seen a handful of times. The chain joins TRBV28 to TRBJ2-1; no firm D call. Germline CDR1 and CDR2: MDHEN and SYDVKM. The CDR3 extends over 12 amino acids. Trimming left V 6 bases short and J 6 bases short, with 9 bases between. The CDR3 coding sequence is TGTGCCAGCAGGACCCCTGGCAATGAGCAGTTCTTC. Translated, it gives CASRTPGNEQFF.

The V call is TRBV19, the J call TRBJ1-1, with D perhaps TRBD1 (5 bases). Germline CDR1 LNHDA, CDR2 SQIVND (reference sequence). With 9 bases removed from V and 0 bases from J, the gap between germline ends came to 17 bases. CDR3 length: 15 amino acids. The CDR3 sequence: CASNPDSPMNTEAFF. DNA of the CDR3: TGTGCCAGCAACCCCGACAGTCCCATGAACACTGAAGCTTTCTTT. Full variable domain (remainder filled in from reference TRBV19 and TRBJ1-1): DGGITQSPKYLFRKEGQNVTLSCEQNLNHDAMYWYRQDPGQGLRLIYYSQIVNDFQKGDIAEGYSVSREKKESFPLTVTSAQKNPTAFYLCASNPDSPMNTEAFFGQGTRLTVV.

This clonotype has just a few counts. V gene TRBV6-2 or TRBV6-3 combines with J gene TRBJ2-3; D remains unclear. V was clipped by 2 bases and J by 2 bases, with 11 bases between them. The CDR3 extends over 15 amino acids. The V gene's germline CDR1 is MNHEY and CDR2 SVGEGT. The CDR3 DNA reads as TGTGCCAGCAGTTACGGGGTCGGCGACACAGATACGCAGTATTTT. Protein sequence: CASSYGVGDTDTQYF.

The chain employs TRBV3-1 and TRBJ1-2; D gene unclear. The germline V gene has CDR1 LGHDT and CDR2 YNNKEL (reference sequence). V lost 0 bases, J lost 0 bases, and 14 bases lay in between. The CDR3 has 17 residues. The CDR3 is CASSQDRVEGANYGYTF. CDR3 sequence (DNA): TGTGCCAGCAGCCAAGATCGCGTGGAGGGCGCTAACTATGGCTACACCTTC.

The chain uses TRBV6-4 and TRBJ2-2; no clear D gene. Trimming took off 2 bases at V and 3 bases at J, with 4 bases between the two ends. This CDR3 contains 13 residues. Germline V gene lookup returns CDR1 MRHNA and CDR2 SNTAGT. The CDR3, as DNA: TGTGCCAGCAGTGACGGAGACACCGGGGAGCTGTTTTTT. The encoded protein is CASSDGDTGELFF.

The genes are TRBV6-4 and TRBJ2-3, with 13 bases aligning to TRBD2. In germline, CDR1 is MRHNA, CDR2 SNTAGT. The J segment lost 4 bases and the V segment lost 7 bases, leaving 8 bases of the junction unmatched. CDR3 length: 16 amino acids. CDR3 sequence: CASTLGLAGEADTQYF. As DNA, the CDR3 is TGTGCCAGCACCCTTGGACTAGCGGGGGAAGCAGATACGCAGTATTTT.

This sequence joins TRBV9 and TRBJ2-2; D might be TRBD1 (6 bases). This CDR3 contains 16 residues. Germline V gene sequence: CDR1 SGDLS, CDR2 YYNGEE. Trimming shortened V by 3 bases and J by 2 bases, and 14 bases separated the two germline ends. The CDR3 spells CASSATDRPNTGELFF. The CDR3 coding sequence is TGTGCCAGCAGCGCCACGGACAGACCCAACACCGGGGAGCTGTTTTTT.

This clonotype was picked up a small number of times. The CDR3 spells CASSSQGQGVTEAFF. CDR3 DNA: TGTGCCAGCAGCTCGCAGGGACAGGGGGTCACTGAAGCTTTCTTT. V usage is TRBV7-8 and J usage is TRBJ1-1; 11 positions agree with TRBD1. The CDR3 loop spans 15 amino acids. V trimming: 4 bases; J trimming: 4 bases; junction bases outside the gene matches: 5. Looked up from germline, CDR1 is SGHVS and CDR2 is FQNEAQ.

The chain carries TRBV6-5 and TRBJ1-2; perhaps TRBD1 as D (5 bases). The V and J ends lost 2 bases and 6 bases respectively, with 10 bases between them. The CDR3 length is 13 residues. The V gene's germline CDR1 is MNHEY and CDR2 SVGAGI. The CDR3 DNA reads as TGTGCCAGCAGTTACGCGGGACCCGATGGCTACACCTTC. It specifies CASSYAGPDGYTF.

CDR3 residues: CASSPTPYGELFF. The CDR3 DNA is TGTGCCAGCAGTCCAACACCGTACGGGGAGCTGTTTTTT. The chain is built from TRBV6-2 or TRBV6-3 and TRBJ2-2; D not certain. CDR3 length equals 13 residues. The germline CDR1 and CDR2 sequences are MNHEY and SVGEGT. Trimming removed 5 bases from V and 7 bases from J, with 11 bases in between.

The chain carries TRBV7-8 and TRBJ2-7, with TRBD1 as a possible D gene (6 bases). The CDR3 covers 12 residues. Germline V gene data show CDR1 as SGHVS and CDR2 as FQNEAQ. V was trimmed by 5 bases and J by 5 bases, leaving 10 bases between them. The CDR3 bases are TGTGCCAGCAGCGCCGAGGGGGACGAGCAGTACTTC. This translates into CASSAEGDEQYF.

This clonotype was seen a single time. The V gene is TRBV12-3 or TRBV12-4, the J gene TRBJ1-2; 10 nucleotides align to TRBD1. Trimming at V came to 6 bases and at J to 8 bases, leaving 9 bases not matched to a gene. The CDR3 totals 14 residues. Here the CDR3 DNA reads TGTGCCAGCAGGCAGCCGGGACAGGGGATGGGCTACACCTTC. Protein sequence: CASRQPGQGMGYTF.

The chain carries TRBV20-1 and TRBJ2-5, with 9 bases fitting TRBD1. Germline V gene data show CDR1 as DFQATT and CDR2 as SNEGSKA (reference sequence). This CDR3 has 11 amino acids. CDR3 in amino acids: CGTGKQETQYF. In nucleotides, the CDR3 is TGCGGGACAGGGAAACAAGAGACCCAGTACTTC.

This clonotype was observed a handful of times. J is TRBJ2-7 and V is TRBV11-2; D is possibly TRBD1 (5 bases). V lost 8 bases and J lost 2, with 10 bases in between. CDR1 and CDR2 (germline): SGHAT, FQNNGV. This CDR3 has 12 residues. The CDR3 DNA reads as TGTGCCAGCGCCAGGGCAACCTACGAGCAGTACTTC. Its protein product is CASARATYEQYF.

The chain recombines TRBV19 with TRBJ2-7; D may match TRBD1 or TRBD2 (5 bases each). Trimming stripped 2 bases from V and 2 bases from J, with 13 bases between. CDR1 LNHDA and CDR2 SQIVND come from the germline V gene (reference sequence). The CDR3 runs 15 residues. The CDR3 sequence is CASSIRPGTPYEQYF. Written as DNA, the CDR3 is TGTGCCAGTAGTATACGCCCTGGGACCCCCTACGAGCAGTACTTC.

This clonotype has only a few counts. This chain links TRBV5-4 with TRBJ2-7; tentative D call: TRBD2 (5 bases). The CDR3 loop spans 16 amino acids. Per the germline V gene, CDR1 is SGHNT and CDR2 is YYREEE (reference sequence). The germline V and J ends were trimmed by 4 bases and 0 bases, with 17 bases remaining between them. Here the CDR3 reads CASSLVLGSSSYEQYF. CDR3 coding DNA: TGTGCCAGCAGCCTGGTTTTGGGGAGCAGCTCCTACGAGCAGTACTTC.

The rearrangement joins TRBV12-3 or TRBV12-4 to TRBJ1-1; a possible D gene is TRBD1 (6 bases). V dropped 5 bases and J dropped 5 bases, with 15 bases sitting between them. This CDR3 is built from 14 residues. DNA for the CDR3: TGTGCCAGCAGTAAACAGATAGGGGGGACTGAAGCTTTCTTT. Translating it yields CASSKQIGGTEAFF.

This clonotype was seen more than once but under ten times. V and J are TRBV9 and TRBJ2-7; D not resolved. Germline V gives CDR1 SGDLS, CDR2 YYNGEE. Trimming left V 4 bases short and J 1 base short, with 12 bases between. CDR3 size: 14 residues. The CDR3 is CASSLSPYSYEQYF. The CDR3 nucleotides are TGTGCCAGCAGCCTAAGCCCCTATTCCTACGAGCAGTACTTC.

The rearrangement uses TRBV20-1 and TRBJ2-6, with D unclear. Germline V gene data show CDR1 as DFQATT and CDR2 as SNEGSKA (reference sequence). V lost 1 base, J lost 4 bases, and 11 bases lay in between. The CDR3 runs 15 residues. The CDR3 nucleotides are TGCAGTGCTAGAGGCCTTCATACCGGGGCCAACGTCCTGACTTTC. Amino acids: CSARGLHTGANVLTF.

The chain employs TRBV11-2 and TRBJ2-1, with TRBD2 matching over 13 bases. This CDR3 has 18 residues. CDR1 SGHAT and CDR2 FQNNGV come from the germline V gene. Trimming cost V 3 bases and J 4 bases; bases outside gene matches: 9. CDR3 sequence reads: CASSFDGLAGEKYNEQFF. The CDR3 nucleotides read TGTGCCAGCAGCTTCGACGGACTAGCGGGAGAGAAATACAATGAGCAGTTCTTC.

The CDR3 spells CSAKIRGADYGYTF. Written as DNA, the CDR3 is TGCAGTGCTAAAATAAGAGGGGCAGACTATGGCTACACCTTC. This chain connects TRBV20-1 to TRBJ1-2, with a weak D call TRBD1 (5 bases). This CDR3 is built from 14 residues. With 4 bases removed from V and 3 bases from J, the gap between germline ends came to 15 bases. Germline V gives CDR1 DFQATT, CDR2 SNEGSKA (reference sequence).

Here the CDR3 reads CASSLAPTSGQETQYF. CDR3 in DNA: TGTGCCAGCAGCTTAGCCCCGACTAGCGGTCAAGAGACCCAGTACTTC. The rearrangement uses TRBV7-6 and TRBJ2-5; 9 bases map to TRBD2. V gave up 0 bases and J gave up 2 bases; unmatched junction bases: 4. Germline values: CDR1 SGHVS, CDR2 FNYEAQ. CDR3 size: 16 residues.

This clonotype was detected only a few times. This sequence joins TRBV19 and TRBJ2-7; TRBD1 aligns across 8 bases. Losses at the gene ends were 8 bases for V and 4 bases for J; bases not matched to a gene: 7. Germline V gene lookup returns CDR1 LNHDA and CDR2 SQIVND (reference sequence). The CDR3 contains 13 residues. The CDR3 loop reads CASGQGVSYEQYF. The CDR3 DNA follows: TGTGCCAGTGGACAGGGTGTTTCATACGAGCAGTACTTC.

The chain couples TRBV6-5 to TRBJ2-7; D ambiguous. V was pared by 6 bases and J by 2 bases, with 5 bases between. Germline V gene data show CDR1 as MNHEY and CDR2 as SVGAGI. The CDR3 extends over 11 amino acids. The CDR3 bases are TGTGCCAGCAGGTCGACCTACGAGCAGTACTTC. This sequence encodes CASRSTYEQYF.